The clone carrying this TCR beta chain was found once. Its target is not known. V was cut by 8 bases and J by 0 bases, with 13 bases left in between. CDR3 length: 16 amino acids. Germline values: CDR1 KGHDR, CDR2 SFDVKD. These data belong to a study of identical twins. Study-wide results and caveats: Insertions ran lower in abundant cord blood beta clonotypes, though not in memory repertoires.

TCRdb re-derived calls from the 5' RACE reads in MiXCR, one entry per CDR3 protein. The table lists around 450,000 distinct CDR3 sequences, 13% to 15% of them singletons. The sample also formed part of further work on yellow fever vaccine responses in identical twins.

The rearrangement links TRBV24-1 to TRBJ2-6; no clear D. The sequenced material came from CD4+ T cells sorted from blood. This clonotype was obtained from a woman between 18 and 29 years old in good health. CDR3 nucleotides: TGTGCCACCATGCCGCCACCCCGCTCTGGGGCCAACGTCCTGACTTTC. Its translation: CATMPPPRSGANVLTF.